This T cell receptor (beta chain) is from a study of blood T cell repertoires in COVID-19. It was during active infection that Seattle patients were enrolled and then longitudinally followed. TCRdb's table, derived via immunoSEQ multiplex PCR, lists solely in-frame clones and lacks some. Among 350,000 to 400,000 clones listed, 80% to 90% were seen once. This CDR3 spans 15 amino acids. Per the germline V gene, CDR1 is SGDLS and CDR2 is YYNGEE. The V gene end was trimmed by 0 bases and the J gene end by 1 base; junction bases not matched to a gene: 1. This clonotype originated in a woman aged 25 to 39 with COVID-19, enrolled during active disease. Sequenced sample: peripheral blood. The chain links TRBV9 to TRBJ2-5; 9 positions match TRBD1. DNA of the CDR3: TGTGCCAGCAGCGTAGACAGGGGGCCCCAAGAGACCCAGTACTTC. Translation gives CASSVDRGPQETQYF. Full variable domain (outside the CDR3, taken from reference TRBV9 and TRBJ2-5): DSGVTQTPKHLITATGQRVTLRCSPRSGDLSVYWYQQSLDQGLQFLIQYYNGEERAKGNILERFSAQQFPDLHSELNLSSLELGDSALYFCASSVDRGPQETQYFGPGTRLLVL.